These 22 T cell receptor beta chains came from one sample sequenced in a study of T cells after yellow fever vaccination. TCRdb reprocessed the 5' RACE reads via MiXCR and lists one record per CDR3 protein. The sample holds 400,000 to 650,000 distinct CDR3 sequences; around a fifth are singletons and the top ten take less than 20%. Sequenced here: PBMCs, sampled less than 25 days after the first yellow fever vaccination. These receptors all stem from a man between 18 and 29 years old who received the YFV17D yellow fever vaccine.

This clonotype was observed a few times. This sequence joins TRBV4-3 and TRBJ2-3; D ambiguous. Germline loops: CDR1 LGHNA, CDR2 YSLEER. This CDR3 is built from 16 residues. With 0 bases removed from V and 0 bases from J, the gap between germline ends came to 10 bases. The CDR3 nucleotides are TGCGCCAGCAGCCAAGAGTTTCACTACAGCACAGATACGCAGTATTTT. Protein sequence: CASSQEFHYSTDTQYF.

This clonotype was observed a few times. This chain uses TRBV4-1 with TRBJ2-1; a weak D match, TRBD2 (5 bases). V was trimmed by 0 bases and J by 9 bases, leaving 18 bases between them. CDR3 length: 16 residues. Germline loops: CDR1 MGHRA, CDR2 YSYEKL. The CDR3 sequence is CASSQDVFERATEQFF. CDR3 DNA: TGCGCCAGCAGCCAAGATGTTTTTGAGAGGGCAACTGAGCAGTTCTTC.

This clonotype was counted a few times. The chain carries TRBV20-1 and TRBJ2-1; the match to TRBD1 covers 9 bases. The CDR3 contains 13 residues. J gave up 10 bases and V 1 base, and 5 bases lay outside the gene matches. CDR1 and CDR2 (germline): DFQATT, SNEGSKA (reference sequence). The DNA for the CDR3 is TGCAGTGCTAGAGGGGACAGGGTGGGCGAGCAGTTCTTC. The encoded protein is CSARGDRVGEQFF.

This clonotype turned up a few times. V gene TRBV5-5 combines with J gene TRBJ2-1; TRBD1 matches at 10 bases. The CDR3 has 13 amino acids. V trimming: 7 bases; J trimming: 5 bases; junction bases outside the gene matches: 3. Germline V gene sequence: CDR1 SGHKS, CDR2 YYEKEE (reference sequence). CDR3 DNA sequence: TGTGCCAGCGCCGGGACAGGGGACAATGAGCAGTTCTTC. Residues: CASAGTGDNEQFF. Full variable domain (remainder filled in from reference TRBV5-5 and TRBJ2-1): DAGVTQSPTHLIKTRGQQVTLRCSPISGHKSVSWYQQVLGQGPQFIFQYYEKEERGRGNFPDRFSARQFPNYSSELNVNALLLGDSALYLCASAGTGDNEQFFGPGTRLTVL.

This clonotype was counted only a few times. The chain employs TRBV12-3 or TRBV12-4 and TRBJ2-7; unclear D gene. The CDR3 is 12 amino acids. V was pared by 2 bases and J by 6 bases, with 8 bases between. This chain's CDR3 is CASSLQSSEQYF. CDR3 nucleotide sequence: TGTGCCAGCAGTTTACAATCGAGCGAGCAGTACTTC.

The chain joins TRBV3-1 to TRBJ1-1, with a possible D match to TRBD1 (5 bases). The CDR3 covers 14 residues. Trimming took off 5 bases at V and 5 bases at J, with 15 bases between the two ends. Germline V gene sequence: CDR1 LGHDT, CDR2 YNNKEL (reference sequence). The CDR3 DNA reads as TGTGCCAGCAGCTTCCGCGACAGAGGGACTGAAGCTTTCTTT. Protein sequence: CASSFRDRGTEAFF.

The V and J genes are TRBV6-1 and TRBJ1-6, with TRBD1 as a possible D gene (6 bases). The CDR3 extends over 14 amino acids. Per the germline V gene, CDR1 is MNHNS and CDR2 is SASEGT. The ends were cut back, 4 bases at V and 8 bases at J, with 12 bases in the middle. CDR3 loop: CASSGQVLYSPLHF. The CDR3 nucleotides are TGTGCCAGCAGTGGACAGGTTCTCTATTCACCCCTCCACTTT.

The sample holds a few counts of this clonotype. V and J are TRBV19 and TRBJ2-3; perhaps TRBD1 as D (6 bases). The length of the CDR3 is 14 residues. Looked up from germline, CDR1 is LNHDA and CDR2 is SQIVND (reference sequence). Trimming left V 3 bases short and J 4 bases short, with 11 bases between. CDR3 residues: CASSISGAADTQYF. Here the CDR3 DNA reads TGTGCCAGTAGTATCTCAGGGGCGGCAGATACGCAGTATTTT. Drawing the rest from reference TRBV19 and TRBJ2-3, the complete variable domain is DGGITQSPKYLFRKEGQNVTLSCEQNLNHDAMYWYRQDPGQGLRLIYYSQIVNDFQKGDIAEGYSVSREKKESFPLTVTSAQKNPTAFYLCASSISGAADTQYFGPGTRLTVL.

The rearrangement links TRBV10-2 to TRBJ2-3; 10 bases are shared with TRBD1. The CDR3 is 13 amino acids. V lost 6 bases to trimming and J lost 7 bases; unmatched junction nucleotides: 4. Per the germline V gene, CDR1 is WSHSY and CDR2 is SAAADI. In DNA, the CDR3 is TGCGCCAGCAGGACAGGGGGCTGGAATACGCAGTATTTT. Encoded protein: CASRTGGWNTQYF.

This clonotype has only one observation. The chain carries TRBV5-6 and TRBJ1-6; no definite D call. This CDR3 is 16 amino acids long. With 2 bases removed from V and 0 bases from J, the gap between germline ends came to 9 bases. Looked up from germline, CDR1 is SGHDT and CDR2 is YYEEEE. The CDR3 loop reads CASSFVADSYNSPLHF. As DNA, the CDR3 is TGTGCCAGCAGCTTTGTTGCGGACTCCTATAATTCACCCCTCCACTTT.

This clonotype has just a few counts. V gene TRBV10-3 combines with J gene TRBJ2-5; TRBD1 might be the D (5 bases). The CDR3 totals 15 residues. V dropped 3 bases and J dropped 2 bases, with 13 bases sitting between them. Looked up from germline, CDR1 is ENHRY and CDR2 is SYGVKD. The CDR3 DNA reads as TGTGCCATCAGTGACCCCGACAGCTTTCAAGAGACCCAGTACTTC. Protein product: CAISDPDSFQETQYF.

A few counts support this clonotype. The genes are TRBV6-6 and TRBJ2-3; D possibly corresponds to TRBD1 (5 bases). This CDR3 spans 13 amino acids. Trimming removed 1 base from V and 10 bases from J, with 12 bases in between. The germline V gene encodes CDR1 MNHNY and CDR2 SVGAGI (reference sequence). CDR3 coding DNA: TGTGCCAGCAGTTACTGGGTACAGGATGCGCAGTATTTT. Encoded protein: CASSYWVQDAQYF.

The chain joins TRBV12-5 to TRBJ2-7; 10 bases fit TRBD1. The germline CDR1 and CDR2 sequences are LGHNT and FRNRAP. This CDR3 contains 15 residues. V lost 2 bases, J lost 5 bases, and 6 bases stayed unmatched. CDR3 protein: CASGLSPGQGNEQYF. The CDR3 region has the DNA TGTGCTAGTGGTTTGTCCCCGGGACAGGGGAACGAGCAGTACTTC.

This rearrangement joins TRBV2 to TRBJ2-3; 7 bases are shared with TRBD1. CDR3 size: 13 residues. Germline-derived CDR1 and CDR2 are SNHLY and FYNNEI. V was pared by 9 bases and J by 0 bases, with 3 bases of the junction left unmatched. The CDR3 region is CARQGSSTDTQYF. CDR3 in DNA: TGTGCCAGACAGGGGTCGAGCACAGATACGCAGTATTTT.

This clonotype has just a few counts. J is TRBJ2-5 and V is TRBV7-9, with 8 bases lining up with TRBD2. Germline V gives CDR1 SEHNR, CDR2 FQNEAQ (reference sequence). The CDR3 is made up of 13 amino acids. V was clipped by 4 bases and J by 2 bases; unmatched bases: 0. As DNA, the CDR3 is TGTGCCAGCAGCTCTAGCGGGCAAGAGACCCAGTACTTC. Translated: CASSSSGQETQYF.

This clonotype was counted a few times. V is TRBV24-1 and J is TRBJ2-3; D is undetermined. This CDR3 comprises 13 residues. From germline, CDR1 is KGHDR and CDR2 SFDVKD. V was trimmed by 0 bases and J by 6 bases, leaving 6 bases between them. For the CDR3, the DNA is TGTGCCACCAGTGATTTGGCACAGGATACGCAGTATTTT. Protein product: CATSDLAQDTQYF.

The V gene is TRBV9, the J gene TRBJ1-4; TRBD1 might be the D (5 bases). CDR1 is SGDLS and CDR2 is YYNGEE in the germline V gene. The CDR3 sequence is 14 residues long. V was trimmed by 3 bases and J by 2 bases, leaving 8 bases between them. The CDR3 DNA follows: TGTGCCAGCAGCGGATCAGGGACTAATGAAAAACTGTTTTTT. This encodes CASSGSGTNEKLFF. The full variable domain, in which reference TRBV9 and TRBJ1-4 provide the parts outside the CDR3, is DSGVTQTPKHLITATGQRVTLRCSPRSGDLSVYWYQQSLDQGLQFLIQYYNGEERAKGNILERFSAQQFPDLHSELNLSSLELGDSALYFCASSGSGTNEKLFFGSGTQLSVL.

The sample holds a few counts of this clonotype. The chain carries TRBV3-1 and TRBJ1-6, with D unclear. V was pared by 2 bases and J by 8 bases, with 10 bases between. CDR1 LGHDT and CDR2 YNNKEL come from the germline V gene (reference sequence). The length of the CDR3 is 14 residues. The CDR3 nucleotides are TGTGCCAGCAGCCAATCACCCGCGGATTCACCCCTCCACTTT. This codes for CASSQSPADSPLHF.

The chain recombines TRBV6-5 with TRBJ2-5; D remains unclear. The CDR3 consists of 14 residues. The germline V and J ends were trimmed by 2 bases and 5 bases, with 12 bases remaining between them. Germline V gene data show CDR1 as MNHEY and CDR2 as SVGAGI. The CDR3 here is CASSYRPSRETQYF. CDR3 coding DNA: TGTGCCAGCAGTTACCGTCCCTCTAGGGAGACCCAGTACTTC.

This clonotype was detected a few times. This CDR3 is CASSIKSGRGQPQHF. The CDR3 nucleotides read TGTGCCAGTAGTATTAAGTCGGGGAGGGGACAGCCCCAGCATTTT. The rearrangement joins TRBV19 to TRBJ1-5, with D maybe TRBD1 (5 bases). The CDR3 spans 15 residues. The germline V gene has CDR1 LNHDA and CDR2 SQIVND (reference sequence). The V end lost 3 bases, the J end lost 7 bases, and 16 bases lay between the germline ends.

This clonotype was detected a few times. Here the CDR3 reads CSASPGTGVGKNIQYF. In DNA form, the CDR3 reads TGCAGTGCTAGCCCCGGGACAGGGGTTGGCAAAAACATTCAGTACTTC. The V call is TRBV20-1, the J call TRBJ2-4, with 10 bases matching TRBD1. Unmatched junction bases numbered 8, after V lost 3 bases and J lost 3 bases. Germline CDR1 DFQATT, CDR2 SNEGSKA (reference sequence). This CDR3 has 16 residues.

The rearrangement links TRBV4-1 to TRBJ2-2; D is possibly TRBD2 (5 bases). The CDR3 totals 17 residues. V lost 0 bases to trimming and J lost 6 bases, with 17 bases between them. The germline V gene has CDR1 MGHRA and CDR2 YSYEKL. CDR3 region: CASSQDREKPVAGELFF. CDR3 sequence (DNA): TGCGCCAGCAGCCAAGATAGGGAGAAGCCCGTGGCCGGGGAGCTGTTTTTT.